This TCR delta chain was profiled in a study of gammadelta T cells in human blood. Germline CDR1 GEAIGNYY, CDR2 EKD. The CDR3 extends over 18 amino acids. V lost 1 base to trimming and J lost 3 bases; unmatched junction nucleotides: 4. TCRdb applied CATT to the RT-PCR reads for clone calling. The sample records over 900 delta-chain clones, less than 40% being singletons. The sequenced sample was Vgamma9Vdelta2 gamma-delta T cells from infant blood. J is TRDJ3 and V is TRDV2, with 11 bases fitting TRDD3. This clonotype was obtained from a human donor. CDR3 amino acids: CACDTLTGGYWDTRQMFF. CDR3 nucleotide sequence: TGTGCCTGTGACACTCTTACTGGGGGATACTGGGACACCCGACAGATGTTTTTC.